The sample holds one count of the clone carrying this T cell receptor beta chain. Its specificity is unknown. The CDR3 has 15 amino acids. Germline V gives CDR1 MDHEN, CDR2 SYDVKM. V was clipped by 10 bases and J by 2 bases, with 21 bases between them. The data were obtained in a study of blood T cells in healthy people across ages. Study outcomes and limitations: Estimated diversity, derived from one million T cells, was regarded as an underestimate.

The second PCR ran roughly 6 to 11 cycles with a sample-barcoded 5' primer and J-beta primers. A template-switch adaptor containing 12 random nucleotides labeled each cDNA molecule. Each CDR3 protein gets one entry after TCRdb re-called the 5' RACE reads with MiXCR. The table shows 1.6 million or so distinct CDR3 sequences, with around 35% occurring only once. Those donating, healthy Caucasian individuals from Russia, were aged roughly 6 to 100. V is TRBV28 and J is TRBJ2-7; maybe TRBD2 (6 bases). Material: blood. The receptor was isolated from a woman in her twenties or thirties in good health. CDR3: CATNSGPLAAYEQYF. Here the CDR3 DNA reads TGTGCCACTAATAGCGGACCCCTCGCCGCCTACGAGCAGTACTTC. Full variable domain (missing parts from reference TRBV28 and TRBJ2-7): DVKVTQSSRYLVKRTGEKVFLECVQDMDHENMFWYRQDPGLGLRLIYFSYDVKMKEKGDIPEGYSVSREKKERFSLILESASTNQTSMYLCATNSGPLAAYEQYFGPGTRLTVT.